This T cell receptor beta chain was obtained from a study of cytomegalovirus exposure and HLA in healthy donors. Study results and limitations: The authors listed around 150 TCR beta chains as cytomegalovirus-associated. Usually a TCR sequence was rare, but some public TCRs were found in many donors.

The length of the CDR3 is 16 residues. Germline loops: CDR1 SEHNR, CDR2 FQNEAQ (reference sequence). Trimming pared 5 bases from V and 6 bases from J, leaving 19 bases between. The data were produced by immunoSEQ multiplex PCR, yet TCRdb's version contains in-frame clones alone and is incomplete. Here the sample spans 100,000 to 150,000 clones, approximately 92% being singletons. There are a few counts of this clone. The antigen remains undetermined. The chain is built from TRBV7-9 and TRBJ1-4, with a tentative D call TRBD1 (6 bases). The receptor was derived from a woman between 18 and 29 years old in good health and CMV-seronegative. The sequenced material came from PBMCs. The CDR3 loop is CASSPGGTAIHEKLFF. In DNA, the CDR3 is TGTGCCAGCAGCCCGGGGGGCACAGCAATTCATGAAAAACTGTTTTTT.